This is a list of T cell receptor beta chains from one sample in a study of cytomegalovirus exposure and HLA in healthy donors. The protocol was immunoSEQ multiplex PCR, while the TCRdb copy is restricted to in-frame clones and leaves out a portion. The data hold approximately 97,000 clones, with under 90% observed a single time. Sequenced: PBMCs. The receptors were sampled from a woman in her 70s in good health and CMV-seropositive. CDR3s include the opening cysteine and the closing phenylalanine or tryptophan. Each record gives: J gene, clone size, D gene, V gene, CDR3 protein, CDR3 DNA. D genes are given only for firm matches. Part of the rows lack a size; the others show once, few, many or a class for expanded clones.

j_gene: TRBJ1-1
abundance: .
d_gene: .
v_gene: TRBV7-7
CDR3aa: CASSSGRNTEAFF
CDR3nt: TGTGCTAGCAGCTCGGGGAGGAACACTGAAGCTTTCTTT

j_gene: TRBJ1-6
abundance: .
d_gene: .
v_gene: TRBV4-2
CDR3aa: CASSQALGNSPLHF
CDR3nt: TGTGCCAGCAGCCAAGCCCTCGGGAATTCACCCCTCCACTTT

j_gene: TRBJ1-1
abundance: .
d_gene: .
v_gene: TRBV6-1
CDR3aa: CASSLGGFMNTEAFF
CDR3nt: TGTGCCAGCAGTCTTGGGGGGTTCATGAACACTGAAGCTTTCTTT

j_gene: TRBJ1-2
abundance: .
d_gene: TRBD1
v_gene: TRBV28
CDR3aa: CASSLYSGGLSYGYTF
CDR3nt: TGTGCCAGCAGTTTATACTCAGGGGGGTTGAGCTATGGCTACACCTTC

j_gene: TRBJ1-2
abundance: .
d_gene: .
v_gene: TRBV5-4
CDR3aa: CASSLAMDSYGYTF
CDR3nt: TGTGCCAGCAGCTTGGCCATGGACAGCTATGGCTACACCTTC

j_gene: TRBJ2-1
abundance: .
d_gene: TRBD2
v_gene: TRBV5-1
CDR3aa: CASSRTSGRLGEQFF
CDR3nt: TGCGCCAGCAGCCGAACTAGCGGGAGACTGGGTGAGCAGTTCTTC

j_gene: TRBJ2-2
abundance: .
d_gene: .
v_gene: TRBV30
CDR3aa: CAWSVGRTNQNTGELFF
CDR3nt: TGTGCCTGGAGTGTAGGTCGGACAAACCAAAACACCGGGGAGCTGTTTTTT

j_gene: TRBJ1-1
abundance: few
d_gene: .
v_gene: TRBV18
CDR3aa: CASSGGPMNTEAFF
CDR3nt: TGTGCCAGCTCAGGAGGACCCATGAACACTGAAGCTTTCTTT

j_gene: TRBJ1-4
abundance: .
d_gene: TRBD1
v_gene: TRBV14
CDR3aa: CASSQDPGTGGLLSEKLFF
CDR3nt: TGTGCCAGCAGCCAAGATCCCGGGACAGGGGGGCTCCTAAGTGAAAAACTGTTTTTT

j_gene: TRBJ2-7
abundance: .
d_gene: .
v_gene: TRBV6-5
CDR3aa: CASSPTVAGEQYF
CDR3nt: TGTGCCAGCAGCCCGACCGTTGCGGGCGAGCAGTACTTC

j_gene: TRBJ2-1
abundance: few
d_gene: TRBD2
v_gene: TRBV10-3
CDR3aa: CAIRGTSGRENYNEQFF
CDR3nt: TGTGCCATCAGGGGGACTAGCGGGAGGGAGAATTACAATGAGCAGTTCTTC

j_gene: TRBJ2-2
abundance: .
d_gene: .
v_gene: TRBV7-2
CDR3aa: CASSPGAGVGGELFF
CDR3nt: TGTGCCAGCAGTCCCGGAGCCGGGGTTGGCGGGGAGCTGTTTTTT

j_gene: TRBJ2-4
abundance: .
d_gene: .
v_gene: TRBV9
CDR3aa: CASSAQGDTMKGIQYF
CDR3nt: TGTGCCAGCAGCGCCCAAGGGGACACAATGAAGGGCATTCAGTACTTC

j_gene: TRBJ2-1
abundance: .
d_gene: .
v_gene: TRBV5-4
CDR3aa: CASSSGSSYNEQFF
CDR3nt: TGTGCCAGCAGCTCGGGGAGCTCCTACAATGAGCAGTTCTTC

j_gene: TRBJ2-1
abundance: .
d_gene: TRBD2
v_gene: TRBV19
CDR3aa: CASSMGGFGLAGNNEQFF
CDR3nt: TGTGCCAGTAGTATGGGTGGTTTTGGACTAGCGGGGAACAATGAGCAGTTCTTC

j_gene: TRBJ2-1
abundance: .
d_gene: .
v_gene: TRBV25-1
CDR3aa: CASSEFGGPFNEQFF
CDR3nt: TGTGCCAGCAGTGAGTTCGGAGGGCCTTTCAATGAGCAGTTCTTC

j_gene: TRBJ1-2
abundance: .
d_gene: TRBD1
v_gene: TRBV5-6
CDR3aa: CASSAVGGSYGYTF
CDR3nt: TGTGCCAGCAGCGCGGTAGGGGGCAGCTATGGCTACACCTTC

j_gene: TRBJ2-5
abundance: .
d_gene: .
v_gene: TRBV6-1
CDR3aa: CASSAKETQYF
CDR3nt: TGTGCCAGCAGTGCTAAAGAGACCCAGTACTTC

j_gene: TRBJ1-1
abundance: .
d_gene: .
v_gene: TRBV29-1
CDR3aa: CSVVKGDPPAEAFF
CDR3nt: TGCAGCGTTGTGAAGGGGGACCCCCCGGCTGAAGCTTTCTTT

j_gene: TRBJ1-4
abundance: .
d_gene: .
v_gene: TRBV28
CDR3aa: CASSFGGSTNEKLFF
CDR3nt: TGTGCCAGCAGTTTTGGAGGGTCGACTAATGAAAAACTGTTTTTT

j_gene: TRBJ1-4
abundance: .
d_gene: .
v_gene: TRBV10-3
CDR3aa: CAISESSPGQDEKLFF
CDR3nt: TGTGCCATCAGTGAATCCTCGCCAGGGCAGGATGAAAAACTGTTTTTT

j_gene: TRBJ2-7
abundance: .
d_gene: TRBD1
v_gene: TRBV6-5
CDR3aa: CASRGQGNEQYF
CDR3nt: TGTGCCAGCAGGGGACAGGGTAACGAGCAGTACTTC

j_gene: TRBJ2-2
abundance: .
d_gene: TRBD1
v_gene: TRBV30
CDR3aa: CAQGQGNTGELFF
CDR3nt: TGTGCCCAGGGACAGGGGAACACCGGGGAGCTGTTTTTT

j_gene: TRBJ2-2
abundance: .
d_gene: TRBD2
v_gene: TRBV9
CDR3aa: CASSRSGRNTGELFF
CDR3nt: TGTGCCAGCTCCCGTAGCGGGAGGAACACCGGGGAGCTGTTTTTT

j_gene: TRBJ2-7
abundance: .
d_gene: TRBD1
v_gene: TRBV5-4
CDR3aa: CASSSRQGTDEQYF
CDR3nt: TGTGCCAGCAGCTCCCGACAGGGCACCGACGAGCAGTACTTC

j_gene: TRBJ2-1
abundance: .
d_gene: TRBD2
v_gene: TRBV7-9
CDR3aa: CSSSTPGTSHNEQFF
CDR3nt: TGTTCCAGCAGCACGCCCGGGACTAGTCACAATGAGCAGTTCTTC

j_gene: TRBJ1-4
abundance: .
d_gene: TRBD1
v_gene: TRBV4-1
CDR3aa: CASSQETGGEFKKLFF
CDR3nt: TGCGCCAGCAGCCAGGAAACAGGGGGCGAATTTAAAAAACTGTTTTTT

j_gene: TRBJ1-2
abundance: once
d_gene: TRBD1
v_gene: TRBV19
CDR3aa: CASSISGQVFGYTF
CDR3nt: TGTGCCAGTAGTATCTCGGGACAGGTGTTTGGCTACACCTTC

j_gene: TRBJ1-1
abundance: .
d_gene: .
v_gene: TRBV20-1
CDR3aa: CSARVSSEAFF
CDR3nt: TGCAGTGCTAGAGTAAGCTCTGAAGCTTTCTTT

j_gene: TRBJ1-1
abundance: .
d_gene: TRBD1
v_gene: TRBV4-2
CDR3aa: CASSHRQGAKTEAFF
CDR3nt: TGTGCCAGCAGCCACAGACAGGGGGCAAAGACTGAAGCTTTCTTT

j_gene: TRBJ1-1
abundance: few
d_gene: .
v_gene: TRBV6-6
CDR3aa: CASRFGEDTEAFF
CDR3nt: TGTGCCAGCAGATTCGGGGAGGACACTGAAGCTTTCTTT

j_gene: TRBJ2-1
abundance: .
d_gene: TRBD2
v_gene: TRBV7-2
CDR3aa: CASSTRTSGSSSYNEQFF
CDR3nt: TGTGCCAGCAGCACCCGGACTAGCGGGTCGAGCTCCTACAATGAGCAGTTCTTC

j_gene: TRBJ2-1
abundance: .
d_gene: TRBD2
v_gene: TRBV7-9
CDR3aa: CASSRERGMFF
CDR3nt: TGTGCCAGCAGCAGAGAGCGGGGGATGTTCTTC

j_gene: TRBJ1-1
abundance: .
d_gene: .
v_gene: TRBV7-3
CDR3aa: CASSRQMNTEAFF
CDR3nt: TGTGCCAGCAGCAGACAGATGAACACTGAAGCTTTCTTT

j_gene: TRBJ1-1
abundance: .
d_gene: TRBD1
v_gene: TRBV19
CDR3aa: CASSLQGGTEAFF
CDR3nt: TGTGCCAGTAGTCTACAGGGGGGCACTGAAGCTTTCTTT

j_gene: TRBJ2-2
abundance: .
d_gene: .
v_gene: TRBV2
CDR3aa: CASSNTGTGELFF
CDR3nt: TGTGCCAGCTCAAATACAGGGACCGGGGAGCTGTTTTTT

j_gene: TRBJ1-5
abundance: .
d_gene: TRBD1
v_gene: TRBV5-4
CDR3aa: CASSFDRDQPQHF
CDR3nt: TGTGCCAGCAGCTTTGACAGGGATCAGCCCCAGCATTTT

j_gene: TRBJ2-2
abundance: .
d_gene: .
v_gene: TRBV6-6
CDR3aa: CASSLVIGTGELFF
CDR3nt: TGTGCCAGCAGTTTGGTTATCGGTACCGGGGAGCTGTTTTTT

j_gene: TRBJ2-2
abundance: .
d_gene: .
v_gene: TRBV28
CDR3aa: CASEPGLGGTGELFF
CDR3nt: TGTGCCAGCGAACCGGGGTTAGGGGGCACCGGGGAGCTGTTTTTT

j_gene: TRBJ2-1
abundance: .
d_gene: .
v_gene: TRBV28
CDR3aa: CASSLQGQWDEQFF
CDR3nt: TGTGCCAGCAGTTTACAGGGGCAATGGGATGAGCAGTTCTTC

j_gene: TRBJ1-5
abundance: .
d_gene: .
v_gene: TRBV5-1
CDR3aa: CASSLRTGDQPQHF
CDR3nt: TGCGCCAGCAGCTTGCGTACAGGAGATCAGCCCCAGCATTTT

j_gene: TRBJ2-7
abundance: .
d_gene: TRBD2
v_gene: TRBV7-9
CDR3aa: CASSQTSRSEQYF
CDR3nt: TGTGCCAGCAGCCAGACTAGCCGTTCCGAGCAGTACTTC

j_gene: TRBJ2-1
abundance: .
d_gene: TRBD2
v_gene: TRBV2
CDR3aa: CAIPGLAGESEQFF
CDR3nt: TGTGCCATCCCGGGACTAGCGGGAGAAAGTGAGCAGTTCTTC

j_gene: TRBJ2-3
abundance: .
d_gene: TRBD2
v_gene: TRBV5-1
CDR3aa: CASSRQTSLSTDTQYF
CDR3nt: TGCGCCAGCAGCCGTCAGACTAGCCTGAGCACAGATACGCAGTATTTT

j_gene: TRBJ1-6
abundance: .
d_gene: .
v_gene: TRBV5-1
CDR3aa: CASSSTGRAREGSPLHF
CDR3nt: TGCGCCAGCAGCTCCACGGGCCGGGCCCGGGAAGGCTCACCCCTCCACTTT

j_gene: TRBJ1-5
abundance: .
d_gene: .
v_gene: TRBV4-3
CDR3aa: CASSLQPVGGWGKQNQPQHF
CDR3nt: TGCGCCAGCAGCCTCCAACCGGTGGGGGGTTGGGGTAAACAAAATCAGCCCCAGCATTTT

j_gene: TRBJ2-2
abundance: once
d_gene: .
v_gene: TRBV6-5
CDR3aa: CASRGRAAGELFF
CDR3nt: TGTGCCAGCAGGGGCAGAGCCGCCGGGGAGCTGTTTTTT

j_gene: TRBJ2-5
abundance: .
d_gene: TRBD1
v_gene: TRBV7-6
CDR3aa: CASSSQVPTGTLQETQYF
CDR3nt: TGTGCCAGCAGCTCCCAGGTTCCGACAGGGACCCTCCAAGAGACCCAGTACTTC

j_gene: TRBJ2-3
abundance: .
d_gene: TRBD1
v_gene: TRBV9
CDR3aa: CASSVVGDRGTDTQYF
CDR3nt: TGTGCCAGCAGCGTAGTAGGAGACAGGGGCACAGATACGCAGTATTTT

j_gene: TRBJ1-4
abundance: .
d_gene: TRBD1
v_gene: TRBV7-9
CDR3aa: CASSPGQGENEKLFF
CDR3nt: TGTGCCAGCAGCCCCGGACAGGGGGAGAATGAAAAACTGTTTTTT

j_gene: TRBJ1-5
abundance: .
d_gene: TRBD1
v_gene: TRBV7-6
CDR3aa: CASSRDRAGQPQHF
CDR3nt: TGTGCCAGCAGCCGGGACAGGGCAGGTCAGCCCCAGCATTTT

j_gene: TRBJ2-1
abundance: .
d_gene: .
v_gene: TRBV5-1
CDR3aa: CAGSPAQRVINEQFF
CDR3nt: TGCGCCGGCAGCCCGGCCCAGCGGGTTATTAATGAGCAGTTCTTC

j_gene: TRBJ2-5
abundance: .
d_gene: .
v_gene: TRBV13
CDR3aa: CASSPSRGEGEETQYF
CDR3nt: TGTGCCAGCAGCCCTTCCAGGGGTGAAGGAGAAGAGACCCAGTACTTC

j_gene: TRBJ2-7
abundance: .
d_gene: TRBD2
v_gene: TRBV5-6
CDR3aa: CASSLGLAGSHGEQYF
CDR3nt: TGTGCCAGCAGCTTGGGTCTAGCGGGGAGCCACGGGGAGCAGTACTTC

j_gene: TRBJ2-2
abundance: .
d_gene: .
v_gene: TRBV7-9
CDR3aa: CASSTMAPGTGELFF
CDR3nt: TGTGCCAGCAGCACTATGGCCCCGGGCACCGGGGAGCTGTTTTTT

j_gene: TRBJ2-1
abundance: .
d_gene: .
v_gene: TRBV19
CDR3aa: CASSIVSGGQRYNEQFF
CDR3nt: TGTGCCAGTAGTATAGTGAGTGGCGGCCAGCGGTACAATGAGCAGTTCTTC

j_gene: TRBJ2-7
abundance: .
d_gene: .
v_gene: TRBV7-7
CDR3aa: CASSLAQGPYEQYF
CDR3nt: TGTGCTAGCAGCTTAGCGCAGGGTCCCTACGAGCAGTACTTC

j_gene: TRBJ2-1
abundance: .
d_gene: TRBD2
v_gene: TRBV30
CDR3aa: CAWSRTSRGNEQFF
CDR3nt: TGTGCCTGGAGTAGGACTAGCCGGGGGAATGAGCAGTTCTTC